The rows below give T cell receptor beta chains drawn from one sample of a study of cytomegalovirus exposure and HLA in healthy donors. Data came from immunoSEQ multiplex PCR; TCRdb stores just in-frame clones and leaves some out. The data hold over 150,000 clones, with roughly 80% observed a single time. The sequenced sample consisted of PBMCs. Every receptor here comes from a man younger than 30 in good health and CMV-seronegative. Each CDR3 is given with its conserved first and last residue. Each record gives: D gene, clone size, V gene, J gene, CDR3 protein, CDR3 DNA. The D gene is left open where the match is weak. Size tells how often a clone was seen (once, few, many) or the class of an expanded clone, and some rows leave it out.

-	-	TRBV14	TRBJ1-2	CASSQALTGTSNYGYTF	TGTGCCAGCAGCCAAGCACTCACCGGGACTAGCAATTATGGCTACACCTTC
TRBD1	-	TRBV18	TRBJ1-2	CASSSSQGADGYTF	TGTGCCAGCTCATCCTCACAGGGGGCCGATGGCTACACCTTC
-	-	TRBV6-5	TRBJ2-7	CASSPGTTAYEQYF	TGTGCCAGCAGTCCCGGGACAACAGCCTACGAGCAGTACTTC
-	-	TRBV28	TRBJ2-2	CASSPQGPGKWGLTGELFF	TGTGCCAGCAGTCCTCAAGGCCCAGGGAAATGGGGATTAACCGGGGAGCTGTTTTTT
-	-	TRBV5-4	TRBJ1-4	CASSYSGLGEKLFF	TGTGCCAGCAGCTATTCAGGACTGGGGGAAAAACTGTTTTTT
-	-	TRBV27	TRBJ2-1	CASGNLTGDSTYNEQFF	TGTGCCAGCGGGAACCTCACGGGAGATAGCACCTACAATGAGCAGTTCTTC
TRBD2	-	TRBV4-2	TRBJ2-1	CASSPGTSEGEQFF	TGTGCCAGCAGCCCTGGGACTAGCGAGGGTGAGCAGTTCTTC
TRBD2	once	TRBV7-9	TRBJ2-1	CASTSTSGTYNEQFF	TGTGCCAGCACCTCGACTAGCGGGACGTACAATGAGCAGTTCTTC
-	-	TRBV18	TRBJ1-1	CASSPTAGLGPSEAFF	TGTGCCAGCTCACCAACAGCGGGTCTCGGTCCTTCTGAAGCTTTCTTT
-	-	TRBV19	TRBJ2-1	CASSASPVEYNEQFF	TGTGCCAGTAGTGCATCCCCGGTCGAATACAATGAGCAGTTCTTC
-	-	TRBV2	TRBJ1-1	CARKDGRRTEAFF	TGTGCCAGAAAAGACGGGAGGAGGACTGAAGCTTTCTTT
TRBD2	-	TRBV9	TRBJ2-2	CASSVEMAGGPGGELFF	TGTGCCAGCAGCGTAGAAATGGCGGGGGGGCCCGGCGGGGAGCTGTTTTTT
TRBD1	-	TRBV5-1	TRBJ2-7	CASSLDRTGATYEQYF	TGCGCCAGCAGCCTGGATCGGACAGGGGCAACCTACGAGCAGTACTTC
-	few	TRBV29-1	TRBJ1-2	CSAAQNYGYTF	TGCAGCGCCGCCCAGAACTATGGCTACACCTTC
-	-	TRBV7-2	TRBJ1-2	CASSLAEGGYGYTF	TGTGCCAGCAGCTTAGCAGAGGGAGGATATGGCTACACCTTC
TRBD2	-	TRBV27	TRBJ2-1	CASLARAGRYNEQFF	TGTGCCAGCCTCGCGCGAGCGGGGAGATACAATGAGCAGTTCTTC
-	-	TRBV27	TRBJ2-2	CASSPWTDGELFF	TGTGCCAGCAGTCCCTGGACAGACGGGGAGCTGTTTTTT
TRBD1	-	TRBV4-2	TRBJ1-2	CASSQEGVRTGEAAYGYTF	TGTGCCAGCAGCCAAGAAGGGGTACGGACAGGCGAGGCCGCCTATGGCTACACCTTC
-	-	TRBV10-3	TRBJ2-7	CAISERSTGWGQYF	TGTGCCATCAGTGAAAGGTCTACAGGCTGGGGGCAGTACTTC
-	-	TRBV6-1	TRBJ1-2	CASSEVFWRQEYGYTF	TGTGCCAGCAGTGAAGTTTTCTGGAGGCAAGAGTATGGCTACACCTTC
TRBD1	-	TRBV27	TRBJ2-7	CASRTGDSEFAYEQYF	TGTGCCAGCAGAACCGGGGACAGCGAGTTCGCCTACGAGCAGTACTTC
-	-	TRBV28	TRBJ1-1	CASGTQAFF	TGTGCCAGCGGCACCCAAGCTTTCTTT
TRBD1	-	TRBV6-6	TRBJ2-1	CASSLNGQGAYNEQFF	TGTGCCAGCAGCCTTAACGGACAGGGGGCTTACAATGAGCAGTTCTTC
-	once	TRBV7-3	TRBJ2-3	CASSLHNSPHTQYF	TGTGCCAGCAGCTTGCACAATAGCCCCCATACGCAGTATTTT
-	-	TRBV13	TRBJ2-7	CASSSGRGNEQYF	TGTGCCAGCAGCTCAGGACGGGGAAACGAGCAGTACTTC
-	-	TRBV5-1	TRBJ1-3	CASSLRPSGLGNTIYF	TGCGCCAGCAGCTTGCGCCCGTCAGGGTTAGGAAACACCATATATTTT
-	-	TRBV7-2	TRBJ2-1	CASSLSRKDEQFF	TGTGCCAGCAGCTTATCTAGGAAGGATGAGCAGTTCTTC
TRBD1	-	TRBV6-6	TRBJ2-1	CASSYGDRSGNEQFF	TGTGCCAGCAGTTACGGGGACAGGTCTGGAAATGAGCAGTTCTTC
-	-	TRBV2	TRBJ2-2	CASSDVGGATGELFF	TGTGCCAGCAGTGATGTGGGGGGGGCGACCGGGGAGCTGTTTTTT
TRBD1	-	TRBV18	TRBJ1-1	CASSLWDRGFNTEAFF	TGTGCCAGCTCACTTTGGGACAGGGGTTTTAACACTGAAGCTTTCTTT
-	-	TRBV7-9	TRBJ2-7	CASSFLEGGTYEQYF	TGTGCCAGCAGCTTCCTCGAGGGTGGGACCTACGAGCAGTACTTC
-	-	TRBV4-2	TRBJ2-5	CASSQMTGKEETQYF	TGTGCCAGCAGCCAAATGACCGGGAAAGAAGAGACCCAGTACTTC
-	-	TRBV25-1	TRBJ2-1	CASSEGSREGPGFF	TGTGCCAGCAGTGAAGGGAGTCGGGAAGGGCCGGGGTTCTTC
TRBD1	-	TRBV14	TRBJ2-1	CASSPLDRGSYNEQFF	TGTGCCAGCAGCCCATTAGACAGGGGCTCCTACAATGAGCAGTTCTTC
-	few	TRBV7-9	TRBJ1-1	CALGGAFF	TGTGCCCTCGGGGGAGCTTTCTTT
TRBD1	-	TRBV5-5	TRBJ1-2	CASSWTGGYIF	TGTGCCAGCAGCTGGACAGGTGGCTACATCTTC
TRBD1	once	TRBV28	TRBJ1-1	CATRQGAHTEAFF	TGTGCCACCCGTCAGGGGGCGCACACTGAAGCTTTCTTT
TRBD2	-	TRBV6-4	TRBJ2-3	CASSDGGDGDTQYF	TGTGCCAGCAGTGACGGGGGGGACGGAGATACGCAGTATTTT
-	-	TRBV7-6	TRBJ2-5	CASSLEVGLQETQYF	TGTGCCAGCAGCTTAGAGGTGGGGCTCCAAGAGACCCAGTACTTC
-	-	TRBV19	TRBJ2-1	CASRSTDEQFF	TGTGCCAGTCGGTCCACGGATGAGCAGTTCTTC
-	-	TRBV7-9	TRBJ1-2	CASSHEGVPPGYTF	TGTGCCAGCAGCCATGAGGGCGTCCCTCCTGGCTACACCTTC
-	-	TRBV7-9	TRBJ2-2	CSSSSPPGELFF	TGTTCCAGCAGCTCCCCTCCCGGGGAGCTGTTTTTT